The 25 T cell receptor beta chains listed next were all sequenced from one sample in a study of CD8+ T cells in alopecia areata. Treatment here: oral pan-JAK inhibitor, 5-10 mg twice daily. Both peripheral blood and punch biopsies of lesional scalp skin were obtained from patients who had alopecia areata. cDNA serving as the sequencing template came from extracted, reverse transcribed RNA. Data came from immunoSEQ multiplex PCR; TCRdb stores just in-frame clones and leaves some out. The data contain about 4,300 clones, 69% of them seen just once; the ten biggest clones take up more than 7%. The input for sequencing was skin, taken at week 24, from a patient treated with tofacitinib. Receptors were obtained from a human donor with alopecia areata.

The count of this clone is one. The genes are TRBV28 and TRBJ2-7; D call uncertain. The CDR3 is 17 amino acids. Per germline, CDR1 MDHEN and CDR2 SYDVKM. V gave up 5 bases and J gave up 2 bases, with 22 bases separating them. The CDR3 sequence is CASSLPRRQVDAYEQYF. CDR3 nucleotide sequence: TGTGCCAGCAGTCTCCCTCGAAGGCAGGTGGATGCCTACGAGCAGTACTTC.

This clone occurred a few times. The chain has TRBV10-3 and TRBJ2-7; 7 bases agree with TRBD2. Germline-derived CDR1 and CDR2 are ENHRY and SYGVKD. The CDR3 sequence is 15 residues long. The V gene end was trimmed by 3 bases and the J gene end by 0 bases; junction bases not matched to a gene: 5. CDR3 nucleotides: TGTGCCATCAGTGAAACTAGCGAAAGCTCCTACGAGCAGTACTTC. Its protein is CAISETSESSYEQYF.

J is TRBJ2-5 and V is TRBV7-3, with D possibly matching TRBD1 (5 bases). The V gene lost 5 bases and the J gene lost 5 bases, with 15 bases spanning the gap. Per germline, CDR1 SGHTA and CDR2 FQGTGA. This CDR3 spans 14 amino acids. The CDR3, as DNA: TGTGCCAGCAGCCGCGTGGGGCCCGGGGAGACCCAGTACTTC. Protein sequence: CASSRVGPGETQYF.

In its sample, this clone was seen a few times. The chain is built from TRBV10-3 and TRBJ2-3; the match to TRBD1 covers 10 bases. This CDR3 has 15 amino acids. CDR1 is ENHRY, CDR2 SYGVKD, per germline. V trimming: 8 bases; J trimming: 5 bases; junction bases outside the gene matches: 10. CDR3 nucleotide sequence: TGTGCCATCCGACTAGGACAGGGGGAGAGAGATACGCAGTATTTT. Protein sequence: CAIRLGQGERDTQYF.

The V gene is TRBV29-1, the J gene TRBJ2-7, with 7 bases lining up with TRBD1. Germline-derived CDR1 and CDR2 are SQVTM and ANQGSEA. The ends lost 5 bases at V and 3 bases at J; junction bases unmatched: 4. The CDR3 runs 12 residues. The CDR3 region is CSVWDSSYEQYF. For the CDR3, the DNA is TGCAGCGTTTGGGACAGCAGCTACGAGCAGTACTTC.

The chain uses TRBV2 and TRBJ2-5; 9 nucleotides align to TRBD2. Trimming at V came to 4 bases and at J to 5 bases, leaving 5 bases not matched to a gene. Germline V CDR1 and CDR2: SNHLY, FYNNEI. The CDR3 consists of 14 residues. The CDR3 DNA reads TGTGCCAGCAGTGGCGCGGGGGGGGGCGAGACCCAGTACTTC. Amino acids: CASSGAGGGETQYF.

This clone has just a few counts. Written as DNA, the CDR3 is TGTGCCAGCCGGGGGGGGGCCAAAAACATTCAGTACTTC. The encoded protein is CASRGGAKNIQYF. J is TRBJ2-4 and V is TRBV19; 8 bases fit TRBD2. The CDR3 length is 13 residues. Germline values: CDR1 LNHDA, CDR2 SQIVND (reference sequence). The J segment lost 1 base and the V segment lost 9 bases, leaving 2 bases of the junction unmatched.

A single count supports this clone. Other DNA variants within this sample encode the same CDR3. The V call is TRBV2, the J call TRBJ2-5; 7 nucleotides align to TRBD2. Germline CDR1 SNHLY, CDR2 FYNNEI. The J segment lost 3 bases and the V segment lost 4 bases, leaving 5 bases of the junction unmatched. This CDR3 region has 14 residues. The CDR3 coding sequence is TGTGCCAGCAGTGCTCCGAGCGGGGAAGAGACCCAGTACTTC. This codes for CASSAPSGEETQYF. The variable domain in full, with the rest retrieved from reference TRBV2 and TRBJ2-5, is EPEVTQTPSHQVTQMGQEVILRCVPISNHLYFYWYRQILGQKVEFLVSFYNNEISEKSEIFDDQFSVERPDGSNFTLKIRSTKLEDSAMYFCASSAPSGEETQYFGPGTRLLVL.

The chain joins TRBV29-1 to TRBJ1-4; the D is unclear. Germline-derived CDR1 and CDR2 are SQVTM and ANQGSEA. V was cut by 5 bases and J by 4 bases, with 17 bases left in between. The CDR3 consists of 15 residues. The CDR3 nucleotides are TGCAGCGTTTTTGGGTCCGGCGGTTATAATGAAAAACTGTTTTTT. Residues: CSVFGSGGYNEKLFF.

The chain links TRBV5-4 to TRBJ2-2, with 10 bases matching TRBD2. There are 16 residues in the CDR3. The V gene end was trimmed by 4 bases and the J gene end by 1 base; junction bases not matched to a gene: 4. Germline loops: CDR1 SGHNT, CDR2 YYREEE (reference sequence). CDR3 sequence reads: CASSPRTSGNTGELFF. The CDR3 DNA reads as TGTGCCAGCAGCCCCCGGACTAGCGGGAACACCGGGGAGCTGTTTTTT.

The chain joins TRBV5-1 to TRBJ2-7; 8 nucleotides align to TRBD2. The CDR3 sequence is 16 residues long. Germline CDR1 is SGHRS and CDR2 is YFSETQ. V dropped 2 bases and J dropped 6; count of bases not matched to a gene: 13. The chain's CDR3 is CASSFQPGLEEGEQYF. DNA for the CDR3: TGCGCCAGCAGCTTCCAACCGGGACTAGAAGAGGGCGAGCAGTACTTC.

A few counts support this clone. This chain joins TRBV23-1 and TRBJ2-5; 8 bases agree with TRBD1. TRBV23-1 is labeled an ORF, and its function is uncertain. The ends lost 4 bases at V and 4 bases at J; junction bases unmatched: 2. CDR3 length: 13 residues. The CDR3 here is CASSRGQGETQYF. CDR3 coding DNA: TGCGCCAGCAGTCGTGGACAGGGAGAGACCCAGTACTTC.

The chain uses TRBV9 and TRBJ1-3; possible D gene TRBD1, 5 bases. Germline-derived CDR1 and CDR2 are SGDLS and YYNGEE. V lost 3 bases and J lost 4, with 14 bases in between. This CDR3 region has 15 residues. CDR3 in DNA: TGTGCCAGCAGCGCTCTCCAGGGTAACGGAAACACCATATATTTT. This sequence encodes CASSALQGNGNTIYF.

The chain carries TRBV19 and TRBJ2-2; 8 bases fit TRBD2. Per germline, CDR1 LNHDA and CDR2 SQIVND (reference sequence). J gave up 1 base and V 3 bases, and 7 bases lay outside the gene matches. The CDR3 is made up of 17 amino acids. DNA for the CDR3: TGTGCCAGTAGTATTAGCTCCGCGGGAGGGAACACCGGGGAGCTGTTTTTT. Translation gives CASSISSAGGNTGELFF. The whole variable domain, filled in from reference TRBV19 and TRBJ2-2, reads DGGITQSPKYLFRKEGQNVTLSCEQNLNHDAMYWYRQDPGQGLRLIYYSQIVNDFQKGDIAEGYSVSREKKESFPLTVTSAQKNPTAFYLCASSISSAGGNTGELFFGEGSRLTVL.

The chain has TRBV5-4 and TRBJ2-1; 8 bases are shared with TRBD1. The CDR3 is 15 amino acids. Germline trimming cut 4 bases from V and 4 bases from J; bases unmatched to any gene: 7. Germline loops: CDR1 SGHNT, CDR2 YYREEE (reference sequence). Written as DNA, the CDR3 is TGTGCCAGCAGCACCCAGGGGGCAGGGTACAATGAGCAGTTCTTC. This translates into CASSTQGAGYNEQFF.

The chain is built from TRBV5-1 and TRBJ2-1; TRBD1 matches at 7 bases. This CDR3 contains 14 residues. Trimming took 4 bases from V and 4 from J; bases not matched to a gene: 5. Germline values: CDR1 SGHRS, CDR2 YFSETQ. Here the CDR3 reads CASSPRDSYNEQFF. The CDR3 DNA sequence: TGCGCCAGCAGCCCCCGGGACAGTTACAATGAGCAGTTCTTC.

This clone was seen a single time. The J gene is TRBJ1-1, the V gene TRBV7-2; 7 bases map to TRBD1. The CDR3 runs to 14 residues. The junction had 3 bases not matched to a gene; V was cut back by 1 base and J by 4 bases. From germline, CDR1 is SGHTA and CDR2 FQGNSA. As DNA, the CDR3 is TGTGCCAGCAGCTTAGAACAGGGGTTCACTGAAGCTTTCTTT. Translated: CASSLEQGFTEAFF. Full variable domain (rest looked up from reference TRBV7-2 and TRBJ1-1): GAGVSQSPSNKVTEKGKDVELRCDPISGHTALYWYRQSLGQGLEFLIYFQGNSAPDKSGLPSDRFSAERTGGSVSTLTIQRTQQEDSAVYLCASSLEQGFTEAFFGQGTRLTVV.

This rearrangement joins TRBV14 to TRBJ2-7; a possible D gene is TRBD2 (5 bases). V lost 0 bases, J lost 3 bases, and 9 bases lay in between. Per the germline V gene, CDR1 is SGHDN and CDR2 is FVKESK. This CDR3 comprises 14 residues. The CDR3 is CASSQEAGLYEQYF. The CDR3 nucleotides are TGTGCCAGCAGCCAAGAGGCGGGCCTCTACGAGCAGTACTTC. Filled out from reference TRBV14 and TRBJ2-7, the complete variable domain reads EAGVTQFPSHSVIEKGQTVTLRCDPISGHDNLYWYRRVMGKEIKFLLHFVKESKQDESGMPNNRFLAERTGGTYSTLKVQPAELEDSGVYFCASSQEAGLYEQYFGPGTRLTVT.

V usage is TRBV25-1 and J usage is TRBJ2-7, with D perhaps TRBD1 (6 bases). V gave up 5 bases and J gave up 4 bases, with 9 bases separating them. Germline assignment: CDR1 MGHDK and CDR2 SYGVNS. The CDR3 length is 12 residues. The CDR3 loop is CASSFRGYEQYF. Written as DNA, the CDR3 is TGTGCCAGCAGTTTCAGGGGTTACGAGCAGTACTTC.

V gene TRBV7-2 combines with J gene TRBJ1-5; D is ambiguous. The germline V gene has CDR1 SGHTA and CDR2 FQGNSA. Trimming removed 2 bases from V and 7 bases from J, with 15 bases in between. This CDR3 contains 15 residues. CDR3 nucleotides: TGTGCCAGCAGCTTATTGCAGGCCTTCGGACAGCCCCAGCATTTT. Protein sequence: CASSLLQAFGQPQHF.

This clone was observed a few times. The chain has TRBV23-1 and TRBJ2-7, with D maybe TRBD1 (5 bases). TRBV23-1 is filed as an ORF, its function uncertain. The CDR3 extends over 15 amino acids. Trimming shortened V by 2 bases and J by 1 base, and 12 bases separated the two germline ends. CDR3: CASSQLQGGSYEQYF. The CDR3 nucleotides read TGCGCCAGCAGTCAACTGCAGGGCGGTTCCTACGAGCAGTACTTC.

The rearrangement joins TRBV29-1 to TRBJ2-7; D may match TRBD1 or TRBD2 (5 bases each). Trimming shortened V by 6 bases and J by 0 bases, and 12 bases separated the two germline ends. The length of the CDR3 is 13 residues. Germline loops: CDR1 SQVTM, CDR2 ANQGSEA. The chain's CDR3 is CSVGDPSSYEQYF. For the CDR3, the DNA is TGCAGCGTCGGGGACCCTAGCTCCTACGAGCAGTACTTC.

This chain connects TRBV7-9 to TRBJ2-5; D possibly matches TRBD1 or TRBD2 (5 bases each). The CDR3 extends over 15 amino acids. Germline values: CDR1 SEHNR, CDR2 FQNEAQ (reference sequence). The germline V and J ends were trimmed by 5 bases and 4 bases, with 17 bases remaining between them. The CDR3 region is CASSPPGSGLETQYF. The CDR3 region has the DNA TGTGCCAGCAGCCCGCCAGGGTCAGGACTAGAGACCCAGTACTTC.

The chain is built from TRBV5-6 and TRBJ1-1; 7 positions match TRBD1. The length of the CDR3 is 16 residues. V lost 2 bases, J lost 3 bases, and 10 bases stayed unmatched. The V gene's germline CDR1 is SGHDT and CDR2 YYEEEE. The CDR3 loop is CASSFLLRQGDTEAFF. CDR3 nucleotide sequence: TGTGCCAGCAGCTTCCTTCTCCGACAGGGCGACACTGAAGCTTTCTTT.

The chain couples TRBV15 to TRBJ2-6; D may correspond to TRBD1 or TRBD2 (5 bases each). Trimming removed 0 bases from V and 2 bases from J, with 14 bases in between. The CDR3 has 18 amino acids. Germline lookup yields CDR1 LNHNV and CDR2 YYDKDF (reference sequence). The CDR3 is CATSRDPLGATGANVLTF. The CDR3 nucleotides read TGTGCCACCAGCAGAGACCCGCTCGGGGCCACTGGGGCCAACGTCCTGACTTTC. Combining the CDR3 with reference TRBV15 and TRBJ2-6 gives the whole variable domain DAMVIQNPRYQVTQFGKPVTLSCSQTLNHNVMYWYQQKSSQAPKLLFHYYDKDFNNEADTPDNFQSRRPNTSFCFLDIRSPGLGDTAMYLCATSRDPLGATGANVLTFGAGSRLTVL.